These 21 T cell receptor beta chains were all obtained from the same sample, sequenced in a study of blood T cell repertoires in COVID-19. Clones were read by immunoSEQ multiplex PCR, and TCRdb kept only the in-frame ones, dropping some. This table holds about 60,000 clones, 88% found once. Sequencing was carried out using peripheral blood. Receptor source: a man aged 45-65 years with active COVID-19.

This clone was detected only once. The chain is built from TRBV19 and TRBJ1-5; D is perhaps TRBD1 (5 bases). The V end lost 7 bases, the J end lost 3 bases, and 10 bases lay between the germline ends. This CDR3 spans 13 amino acids. Germline CDR1 is LNHDA and CDR2 is SQIVND (reference sequence). CDR3 sequence: CASTEGVNQPQHF. The DNA of the CDR3 is TGTGCCAGTACAGAAGGGGTCAATCAGCCCCAGCATTTT.

The chain links TRBV3-1 (or the pseudogene TRBV3-2) to TRBJ1-1; D ambiguous. Trimming took off 0 bases at V and 10 bases at J, with 12 bases between the two ends. This CDR3 contains 13 residues. CDR1 and CDR2 from the germline V gene are LGHDT and YNNKEL (reference sequence). In DNA form, the CDR3 reads TGTGCCAGCAGCCAAGACGCAGGTGTGAGAGCTTTCTTT. Translated, it gives CASSQDAGVRAFF.

The chain links TRBV4-1 to TRBJ1-3; unclear D gene. Germline CDR1 is MGHRA and CDR2 is YSYEKL. Trimming shortened V by 0 bases and J by 0 bases, and 12 bases separated the two germline ends. CDR3 length: 17 amino acids. As DNA, the CDR3 is TGCGCCAGCAGCCAAGAAGATCCGGCAGGCTCTGGAAACACCATATATTTT. Encoded protein: CASSQEDPAGSGNTIYF.

This chain uses TRBV18 with TRBJ1-3; no definite D call. Trimming shortened V by 4 bases and J by 3 bases, and 7 bases separated the two germline ends. This CDR3 is 13 amino acids long. Germline CDR1 and CDR2: KGHSH and LQKENI. The CDR3, as DNA: TGTGCCAGCTCACGCGAGCGTGGAAACACCATATATTTT. Its translation: CASSRERGNTIYF.

This chain joins TRBV11-2 and TRBJ2-2, with D perhaps TRBD1 (7 bases). Germline V gives CDR1 SGHAT, CDR2 FQNNGV. With 11 bases removed from V and 3 bases from J, the gap between germline ends came to 16 bases. The CDR3 spans 14 residues. The CDR3 DNA sequence: TGTGCCGGCCGTCCCAGGGGGGACACCGGGGAGCTGTTTTTT. The encoded protein is CAGRPRGDTGELFF.

The chain uses TRBV18 and TRBJ1-2; 7 bases are shared with TRBD1. Germline lookup yields CDR1 KGHSH and CDR2 LQKENI. CDR3 length: 13 residues. V lost 1 base, J lost 7 bases, and 3 bases stayed unmatched. The CDR3 region has the DNA TGTGCCAGCTCACCACGACAGGGAGCTGGCTACACCTTC. Its protein product is CASSPRQGAGYTF.

The V gene is TRBV2, the J gene TRBJ1-1; D possibly corresponds to TRBD1 (5 bases). Trimming took off 8 bases at V and 5 bases at J, with 18 bases between the two ends. In germline, CDR1 is SNHLY, CDR2 FYNNEI. CDR3 length equals 14 residues. CDR3 DNA sequence: TGTGCCAGCGGCCCCGGCGGGGCATGGACTGAAGCTTTCTTT. It is translated as CASGPGGAWTEAFF.

This chain links TRBV4-3 with TRBJ1-2, with D unclear. The CDR3 runs 11 residues. Germline V gene sequence: CDR1 LGHNA, CDR2 YSLEER. The ends were cut back, 1 base at V and 10 bases at J, with 7 bases in the middle. The CDR3 DNA follows: TGCGCCAGCAGCCAAGCGGGATTCTACACCTTC. Protein sequence: CASSQAGFYTF.

This rearrangement joins TRBV5-5 to TRBJ1-1, with TRBD1 as a possible D gene (5 bases). V was clipped by 0 bases and J by 0 bases, with 12 bases between them. This CDR3 has 16 amino acids. Germline CDR1 and CDR2: SGHKS and YYEKEE (reference sequence). CDR3 sequence: CASSLAPTALNTEAFF. The CDR3 DNA is TGTGCCAGCAGCTTGGCCCCGACAGCTTTGAACACTGAAGCTTTCTTT.

V usage is TRBV18 and J usage is TRBJ2-5, with a possible D match to TRBD1 (6 bases). Trimming left V 8 bases short and J 3 bases short, with 10 bases between. The CDR3 length is 12 residues. Germline assignment: CDR1 KGHSH and CDR2 LQKENI. CDR3 residues: CASNRDKETQYF. CDR3 bases: TGTGCCAGCAACAGGGACAAAGAGACCCAGTACTTC.

This clone was observed a handful of times. This chain uses TRBV5-4 with TRBJ2-5, with 9 bases that match TRBD2. The CDR3 is made up of 14 amino acids. V dropped 4 bases and J dropped 2; count of bases not matched to a gene: 3. Germline lookup yields CDR1 SGHNT and CDR2 YYREEE (reference sequence). The CDR3: CASSPGLAQETQYF. In DNA form, the CDR3 reads TGTGCCAGCAGCCCAGGACTAGCGCAAGAGACCCAGTACTTC.

V and J are TRBV3-1 (or the pseudogene TRBV3-2) and TRBJ2-6, with a weak D call TRBD1 (6 bases). V was trimmed by 5 bases and J by 1 base, leaving 15 bases between them. CDR3 length: 17 residues. In germline, CDR1 is LGHDT, CDR2 YNNKEL (reference sequence). The CDR3 loop is CASSRQVRGSGANVLTF. The CDR3 bases are TGTGCCAGCAGCAGACAGGTGAGGGGGTCTGGGGCCAACGTCCTGACTTTC.

The rearrangement uses TRBV5-1 and TRBJ2-7; no definite D call. Germline-derived CDR1 and CDR2 are SGHRS and YFSETQ. V was shortened by 0 bases and J by 5 bases, with 12 bases between the two germline ends. The CDR3 runs 14 residues. CDR3 sequence (DNA): TGCGCCAGCAGCTTGGGGGCAGAAATCAACGAGCAGTACTTC. Its protein product is CASSLGAEINEQYF.

This clone came up a few times. This chain joins TRBV7-2 and TRBJ2-2; D is possibly TRBD2 (5 bases). CDR3 size: 14 residues. Germline CDR1 reads SGHTA; CDR2 reads FQGNSA. V was trimmed by 5 bases and J by 4 bases, leaving 11 bases between them. DNA for the CDR3: TGTGCCAGCAGCCCTACTAGATCCACCGGGGAGCTGTTTTTT. It encodes CASSPTRSTGELFF.

This sequence joins TRBV5-1 and TRBJ1-2, with 12 bases that match TRBD1. The CDR3 has 14 residues. Per the germline V gene, CDR1 is SGHRS and CDR2 is YFSETQ. V gave up 3 bases and J gave up 7 bases; unmatched junction bases: 4. The CDR3, as DNA: TGCGCCAGCAGCTACGGGACAGGGGGCGGTGGCTACACCTTC. Translation: CASSYGTGGGGYTF.

The J gene is TRBJ1-4, the V gene TRBV19, with 10 bases fitting TRBD1. J was trimmed by 7 bases and V by 3 bases; bases with no gene match: 5. This CDR3 is built from 15 residues. Germline loops: CDR1 LNHDA, CDR2 SQIVND (reference sequence). This CDR3 reads CASSIPGQGSEKLFF. CDR3 bases: TGTGCCAGTAGTATCCCGGGACAGGGGTCTGAAAAACTGTTTTTT.

The chain recombines TRBV3-1 (or the pseudogene TRBV3-2) with TRBJ1-2, with 7 bases lining up with TRBD1. There are 16 residues in the CDR3. V lost 1 base, J lost 4 bases, and 9 bases stayed unmatched. Germline-derived CDR1 and CDR2 are LGHDT and YNNKEL (reference sequence). The CDR3 reads CASSQGQGSGGYGYTF. CDR3 in DNA: TGTGCCAGCAGCCAAGGACAGGGAAGTGGCGGCTATGGCTACACCTTC.

V is TRBV21-1 and J is TRBJ2-1; whether TRBD1, the table's D call, matches the DNA was not checked. TRBV21-1 corresponds to a pseudogene. The CDR3 totals 15 residues. CDR3 residues: CASRAGTGSMDEQFF. CDR3 nucleotides: TGTGCCAGCAGGGCCGGGACAGGGTCTATGGATGAGCAGTTCTTC.

V gene TRBV7-8 combines with J gene TRBJ2-3, with 8 bases identical to TRBD2. After removal of 3 bases from V and 6 bases from J, the junction contained 8 bases not matched to a gene. From germline, CDR1 is SGHVS and CDR2 FQNEAQ. The CDR3 totals 15 residues. CDR3 residues: CASSLRSGGPDTQYF. CDR3 in DNA: TGTGCCAGCAGCTTGAGGTCGGGGGGGCCGGATACGCAGTATTTT. Full variable domain (missing parts from reference TRBV7-8 and TRBJ2-3): GAGVSQSPRYKVAKRGQDVALRCDPISGHVSLFWYQQALGQGPEFLTYFQNEAQLDKSGLPSDRFFAERPEGSVSTLKIQRTQQEDSAVYLCASSLRSGGPDTQYFGPGTRLTVL.

V usage is TRBV12-2 and J usage is TRBJ1-2. TRBV12-2 is recorded as a pseudogene. CDR3 length: 13 amino acids. The DNA for the CDR3 is TGTGCAAGTCGCTCCCCTCCTAACTATGGCTACACCTTC. This translates into CASRSPPNYGYTF.

The chain couples TRBV6-1 to TRBJ1-4; 8 bases align to TRBD1. Germline values: CDR1 MNHNS, CDR2 SASEGT. This CDR3 is built from 17 residues. Losses at the gene ends were 4 bases for V and 7 bases for J; bases not matched to a gene: 14. CDR3 region: CASSGNRGLGPSEKLFF. CDR3 DNA: TGTGCCAGCAGTGGGAACAGGGGGTTGGGACCGTCTGAAAAACTGTTTTTT.